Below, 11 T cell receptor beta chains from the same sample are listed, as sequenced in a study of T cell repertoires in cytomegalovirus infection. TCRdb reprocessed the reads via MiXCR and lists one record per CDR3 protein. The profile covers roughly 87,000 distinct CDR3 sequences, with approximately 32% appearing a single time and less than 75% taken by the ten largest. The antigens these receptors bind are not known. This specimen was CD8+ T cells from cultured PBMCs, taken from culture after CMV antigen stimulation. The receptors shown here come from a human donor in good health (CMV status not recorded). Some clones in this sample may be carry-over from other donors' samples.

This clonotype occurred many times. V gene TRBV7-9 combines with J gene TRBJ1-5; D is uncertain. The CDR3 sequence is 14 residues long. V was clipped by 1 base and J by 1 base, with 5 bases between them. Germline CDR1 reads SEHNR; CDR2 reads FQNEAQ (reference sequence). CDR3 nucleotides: TGTGCCAGCAGCTTAGAGGGAAGCAATCAGCCCCAGCATTTT. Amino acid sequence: CASSLEGSNQPQHF.

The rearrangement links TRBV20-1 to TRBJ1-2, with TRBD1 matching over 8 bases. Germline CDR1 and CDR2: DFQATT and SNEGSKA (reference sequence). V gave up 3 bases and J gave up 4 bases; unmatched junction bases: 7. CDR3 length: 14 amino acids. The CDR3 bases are TGCAGTGCTAGCTGGACAGGGTTAAGCTATGGCTACACCTTC. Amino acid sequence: CSASWTGLSYGYTF.

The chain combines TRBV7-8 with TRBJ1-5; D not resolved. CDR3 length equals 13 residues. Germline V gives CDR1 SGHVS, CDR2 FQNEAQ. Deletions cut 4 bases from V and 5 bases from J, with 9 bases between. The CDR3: CASSSQPYQPQHF. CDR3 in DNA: TGTGCCAGCAGCTCCCAACCGTATCAGCCCCAGCATTTT.

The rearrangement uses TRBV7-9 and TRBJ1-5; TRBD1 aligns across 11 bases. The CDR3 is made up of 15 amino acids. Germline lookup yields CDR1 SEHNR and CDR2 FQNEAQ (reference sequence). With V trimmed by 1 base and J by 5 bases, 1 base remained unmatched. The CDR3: CASSLGTGGYQPQHF. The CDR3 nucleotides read TGTGCCAGCAGCTTAGGGACAGGGGGCTATCAGCCCCAGCATTTT.

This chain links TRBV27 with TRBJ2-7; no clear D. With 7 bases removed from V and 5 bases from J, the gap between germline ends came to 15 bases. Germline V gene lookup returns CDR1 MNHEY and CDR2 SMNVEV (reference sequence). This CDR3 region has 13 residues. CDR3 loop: CASTLQRRDEQYF. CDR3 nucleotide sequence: TGTGCCAGCACCCTCCAACGCCGGGACGAGCAGTACTTC.

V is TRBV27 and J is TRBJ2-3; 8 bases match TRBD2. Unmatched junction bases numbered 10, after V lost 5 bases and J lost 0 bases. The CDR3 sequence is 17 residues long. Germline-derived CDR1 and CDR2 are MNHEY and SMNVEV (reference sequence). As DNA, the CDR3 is TGTGCCAGCAGTCCCTGGCCTAGCGGGTCTAGCACAGATACGCAGTATTTT. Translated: CASSPWPSGSSTDTQYF.

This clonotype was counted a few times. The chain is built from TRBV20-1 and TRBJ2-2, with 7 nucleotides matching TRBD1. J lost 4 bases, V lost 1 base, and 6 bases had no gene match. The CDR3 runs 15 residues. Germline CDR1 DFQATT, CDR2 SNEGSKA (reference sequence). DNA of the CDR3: TGCAGTGCTAGAGGTCAGGGGGTTCCCACCGGGGAGCTGTTTTTT. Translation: CSARGQGVPTGELFF.

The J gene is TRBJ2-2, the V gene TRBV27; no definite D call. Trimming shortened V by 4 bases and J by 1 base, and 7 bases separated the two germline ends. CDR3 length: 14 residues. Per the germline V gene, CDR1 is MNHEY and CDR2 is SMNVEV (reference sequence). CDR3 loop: CASSWGMNTGELFF. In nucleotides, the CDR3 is TGTGCCAGCAGTTGGGGAATGAACACCGGGGAGCTGTTTTTT.

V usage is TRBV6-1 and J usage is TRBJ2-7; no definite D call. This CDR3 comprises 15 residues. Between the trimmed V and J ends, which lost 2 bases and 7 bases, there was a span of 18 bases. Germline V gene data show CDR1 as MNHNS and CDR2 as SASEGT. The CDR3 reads CASSERRQTFGEQYF. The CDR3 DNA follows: TGTGCCAGCAGTGAAAGGCGGCAAACTTTCGGGGAGCAGTACTTC.

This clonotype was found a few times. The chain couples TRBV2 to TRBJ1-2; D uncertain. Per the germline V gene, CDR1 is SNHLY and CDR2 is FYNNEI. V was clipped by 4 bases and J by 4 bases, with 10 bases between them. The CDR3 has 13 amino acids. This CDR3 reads CASSVSDGYGYTF. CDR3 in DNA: TGTGCCAGCAGTGTTTCGGACGGCTATGGCTACACCTTC.

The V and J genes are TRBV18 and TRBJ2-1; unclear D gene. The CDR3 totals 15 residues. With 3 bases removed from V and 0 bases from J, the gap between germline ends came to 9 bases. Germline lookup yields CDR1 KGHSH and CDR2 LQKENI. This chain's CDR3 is CASSPLQSSYNEQFF. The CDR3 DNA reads TGTGCCAGCTCACCCTTACAGAGCTCCTACAATGAGCAGTTCTTC.